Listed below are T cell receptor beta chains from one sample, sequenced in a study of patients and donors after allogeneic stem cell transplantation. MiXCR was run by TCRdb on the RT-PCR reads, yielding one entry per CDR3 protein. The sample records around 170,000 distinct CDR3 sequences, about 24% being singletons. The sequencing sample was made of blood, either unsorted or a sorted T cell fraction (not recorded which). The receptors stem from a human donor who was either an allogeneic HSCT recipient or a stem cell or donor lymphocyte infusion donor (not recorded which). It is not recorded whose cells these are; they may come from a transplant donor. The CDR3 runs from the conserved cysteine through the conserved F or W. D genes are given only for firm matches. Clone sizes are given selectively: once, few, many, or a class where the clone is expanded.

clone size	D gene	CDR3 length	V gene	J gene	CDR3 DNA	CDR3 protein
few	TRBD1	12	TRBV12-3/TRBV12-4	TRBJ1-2	TGTGCCAGTGGACAGGGAAGCTATGGCTACACCTTC	CASGQGSYGYTF
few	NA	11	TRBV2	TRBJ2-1	TGTGCCAGCAAGGGCCACAATGAGCAGTTCTTC	CASKGHNEQFF
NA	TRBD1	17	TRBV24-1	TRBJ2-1	TGTGCCACCAGTGATACCCTGGTGGGGACAGGGGAAGATGAGCAGTTCTTC	CATSDTLVGTGEDEQFF
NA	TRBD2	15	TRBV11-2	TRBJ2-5	TGTGCCAGCAGCTCAACTAGCGGGAGGGGAGAGACCCAGTACTTC	CASSSTSGRGETQYF
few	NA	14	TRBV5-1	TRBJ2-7	TGCGCCAGCAGCTTCTGGCAGCCGAACTACGAGCAGTACTTC	CASSFWQPNYEQYF
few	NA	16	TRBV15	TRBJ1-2	TGTGCCACCAGCAGAGATAGGACATGGATGGACTATGGCTACACCTTC	CATSRDRTWMDYGYTF
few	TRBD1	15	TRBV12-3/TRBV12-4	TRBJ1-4	TGTGCCAGCAGTCCCAAGGACAGGGTTGATGAAAAACTGTTTTTT	CASSPKDRVDEKLFF
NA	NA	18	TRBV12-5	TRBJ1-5	TGTGCTAGTGGTTTGGCCACCCGACCCGGGGTCCTCAATCAGCCCCAGCATTTT	CASGLATRPGVLNQPQHF
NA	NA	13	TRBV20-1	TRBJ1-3	TGCAGTGCTTGTCTTTTCTCTGGAAACACCATATATTTT	CSACLFSGNTIYF
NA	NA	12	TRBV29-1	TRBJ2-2	TGCAGCGTTGTCTGGGAGGCCGGGGAGCTGTTTTTT	CSVVWEAGELFF
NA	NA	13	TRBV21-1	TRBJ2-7	TGTGCCAGCAGCAAAGGACAGGGCCACGAGCAGTACTTC	CASSKGQGHEQYF
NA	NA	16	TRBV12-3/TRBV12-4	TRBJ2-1	TGTGCCAGCAGTTTAATCGGGGGGCGGGCTCGTGATGAGCAGTTCTTC	CASSLIGGRARDEQFF
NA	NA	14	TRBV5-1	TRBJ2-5	TGCGCCAGCAGCCCCACAGGGTTTCAAGAGACCCAGTACTTC	CASSPTGFQETQYF
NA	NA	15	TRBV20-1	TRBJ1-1	TGCAGTGCTGGAAGTACCGGGACGGTGAACACTGAAGCTTTCTTT	CSAGSTGTVNTEAFF
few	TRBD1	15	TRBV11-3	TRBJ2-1	TGTGCCAGCAGCTACCGGGACAGAGCCTACAATGAGCAGTTCTTC	CASSYRDRAYNEQFF
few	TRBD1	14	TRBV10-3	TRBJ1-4	TGTGCCATCAGGGGGGGACAGGCAAATGAAAAACTGTTTTTT	CAIRGGQANEKLFF
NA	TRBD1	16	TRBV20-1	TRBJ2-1	TGCAGTGCTAGAGATCCAGGGACAGGGGGAAGCAATGAGCAGTTCTTC	CSARDPGTGGSNEQFF
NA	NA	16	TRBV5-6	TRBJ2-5	TGTGCCAGCAGCTTGGTGAATCAGGGGTACCAAGAGACCCAGTACTTC	CASSLVNQGYQETQYF
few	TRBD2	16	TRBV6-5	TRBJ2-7	TGTGCCAGCAGTTACCCAACTAGCGGGGGGACCTACGAGCAGTACTTC	CASSYPTSGGTYEQYF
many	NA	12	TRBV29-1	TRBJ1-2	TGCAGCGTAGAACACCAGGGTGGTGGCTACACCTTC	CSVEHQGGGYTF
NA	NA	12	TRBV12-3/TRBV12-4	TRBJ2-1	TGTGCCAGCAGATCTGAGGGTTATGAGCAGTTCTTC	CASRSEGYEQFF
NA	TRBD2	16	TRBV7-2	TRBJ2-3	TGTGCCAGCAGCCTACCCGGACTAGCGGGGGTCAAGGCGCAGTATTTT	CASSLPGLAGVKAQYF
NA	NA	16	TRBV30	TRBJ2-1	TGTGCCTGGAGTGGCGGGGCCATGTGGCGATACAATGAGCAGTTCTTC	CAWSGGAMWRYNEQFF
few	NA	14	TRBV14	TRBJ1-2	TGTGCCAGCAGCCAAATCGCGGGGAACTATGGCTACACCTTC	CASSQIAGNYGYTF
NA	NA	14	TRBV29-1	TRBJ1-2	TGCAGCGTTCGAGGCGAGGGATTCCAGTGGGGCTACACCTTC	CSVRGEGFQWGYTF
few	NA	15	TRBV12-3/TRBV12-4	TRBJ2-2	TGTGCCAGCAGCCCGACAGGGACTAACACCGGGGAGCTGTTTTTT	CASSPTGTNTGELFF
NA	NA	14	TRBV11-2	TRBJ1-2	TGTGCCAGCAGCCCAATCAGGGAGAACTATGGCTACACCTTC	CASSPIRENYGYTF
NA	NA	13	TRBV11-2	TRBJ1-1	TGTGCCAGCAGTGATGACAGGTTAACTGAAGCTTTCTTT	CASSDDRLTEAFF
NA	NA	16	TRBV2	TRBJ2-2	TGTGCCAGCACCAGGAGATGGGGATTGGACACCGGGGAGCTGTTTTTT	CASTRRWGLDTGELFF
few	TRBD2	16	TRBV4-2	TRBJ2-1	TGTGCCAGCAGCCAAGTCCCGGGGGGTGACTACAATGAGCAGTTCTTC	CASSQVPGGDYNEQFF
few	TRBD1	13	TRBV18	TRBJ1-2	TGTGCCAGCTCATCAGGACAGGGTGGCGGCTACACCTTC	CASSSGQGGGYTF
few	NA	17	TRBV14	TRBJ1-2	TGTGCCAGCAGCCAAGATCGTAGCACAGGGCGGAACTATGGCTACACCTTC	CASSQDRSTGRNYGYTF
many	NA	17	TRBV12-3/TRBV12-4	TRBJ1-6	TGTGCCAGCAGCCCTGGGTCGTCAAGCTCCTATAATTCACCCCTCCACTTT	CASSPGSSSSYNSPLHF
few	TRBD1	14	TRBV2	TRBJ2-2	TGTGCCAGCACACCGGGACAGGGAGTCGGGGAGCTGTTTTTT	CASTPGQGVGELFF
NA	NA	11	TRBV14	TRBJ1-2	TGTGCCAGCAGCCAATCTCCTGGCTACACCTTC	CASSQSPGYTF
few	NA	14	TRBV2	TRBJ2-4	TGTGCCAGCACTTTGACAGCAACCAAAAACATTCAGTACTTC	CASTLTATKNIQYF
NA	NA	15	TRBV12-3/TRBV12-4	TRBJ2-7	TGTGCCAGCAGTTCCTTCCTACGGACAGTCTACGAGCAGTACTTC	CASSSFLRTVYEQYF
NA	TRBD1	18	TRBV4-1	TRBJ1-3	TGCGCCAGCAGCCAAGTCAGGGGACAGAAAAGCTCTGGAAACACCATATATTTT	CASSQVRGQKSSGNTIYF
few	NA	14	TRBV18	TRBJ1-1	TGTGCCAGCTCACCAAATAACGGGAACACTGAAGCTTTCTTT	CASSPNNGNTEAFF
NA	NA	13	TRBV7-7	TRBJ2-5	TGTGCTAGCAGCTACACATGGCGTAGGACCCAGTACTTC	CASSYTWRRTQYF
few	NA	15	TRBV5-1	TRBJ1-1	TGCGCCAGCAGCTTGATGGCCAAGGAAACCCCTGAAGCTTTCTTT	CASSLMAKETPEAFF
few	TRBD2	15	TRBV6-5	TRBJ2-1	TGTGCCAGCAGCGCGGGACTAGGAATTGACAATGAGCAGTTCTTC	CASSAGLGIDNEQFF
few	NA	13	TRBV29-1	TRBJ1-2	TGCAGCGTTGGGCAGGCAAATAACTATGGCTACACCTTC	CSVGQANNYGYTF
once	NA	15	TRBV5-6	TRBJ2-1	TGTGCCAGCAGCTTCCCGCGGGGGCAATACAATGAGCAGTTCTTC	CASSFPRGQYNEQFF
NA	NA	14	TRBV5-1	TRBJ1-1	TGCGCCACCAGGTACACTACAATGAACACTGAAGCTTTCTTT	CATRYTTMNTEAFF
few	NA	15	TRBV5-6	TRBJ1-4	TGTGCCAGCAGCTTGTCCCCGGCAGGGTACGAAAAACTGTTTTTT	CASSLSPAGYEKLFF
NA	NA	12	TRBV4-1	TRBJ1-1	TGCGCCAGCAGCCAACACAACACTGAAGCTTTCTTT	CASSQHNTEAFF
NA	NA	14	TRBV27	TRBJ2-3	TGTGCCAGCAGCCGGGCAGCCTTCACAGATACGCAGTATTTT	CASSRAAFTDTQYF
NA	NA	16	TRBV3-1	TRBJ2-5	TGTGCCAGCAAAACAGACCTCGGGACAAGCCAAGAGACCCAGTACTTC	CASKTDLGTSQETQYF
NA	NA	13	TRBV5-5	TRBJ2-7	TGTGCCAGCAGCTTGGATCCCTCCTACGAGCAGTACTTC	CASSLDPSYEQYF
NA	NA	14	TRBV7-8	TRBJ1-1	TGTGCCAGCAGCTTCGGGCTCGGGAACACTGAAGCTTTCTTT	CASSFGLGNTEAFF
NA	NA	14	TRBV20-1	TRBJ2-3	TGCAGTGCTAGAGAGAGCACCCGGCCAGATACGCAGTATTTT	CSARESTRPDTQYF
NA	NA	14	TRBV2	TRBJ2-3	TGTGCCAGCAGTGGCAATTTGGGGAGCCTCCACGAGTATTTT	CASSGNLGSLHEYF